The rows below give T cell receptor beta chains drawn from one sample of a study of human T cells and chemical hapten exposure. TCRdb ran MiXCR on the RACE reads and lists one entry per CDR3 protein. Among about 65,000 distinct CDR3 sequences listed, about 6% were seen once. Sample: whole blood. These receptors all stem from a female donor in good health. Some clones in this sample may be carry-over from other donors' samples. CDR3s include the opening cysteine and the closing phenylalanine or tryptophan. A D gene is named only where the DNA matches it firmly. Not all rows give a size; the values are once, few, many and, for expanded clones, a class.

j_call: TRBJ2-7
v_call: TRBV7-2
d_call: TRBD1
clone_size: few
cdr3_nt: TGTGCCAGCAGCCTAATTGGGACAGGGTTCGAGCAGTACTTC
cdr3_aa: CASSLIGTGFEQYF

j_call: TRBJ2-1
v_call: TRBV14
d_call: NA
clone_size: many
cdr3_nt: TGTGCCAGCAGCCAAAGTTCGGAGGGCTACAATGAGCAGTTCTTC
cdr3_aa: CASSQSSEGYNEQFF

j_call: TRBJ1-1
v_call: TRBV19
d_call: NA
clone_size: many
cdr3_nt: TGTGCCAGTAGTATGGGTAGACCGAACACTGAAGCTTTCTTT
cdr3_aa: CASSMGRPNTEAFF

j_call: TRBJ2-3
v_call: TRBV20-1
d_call: NA
clone_size: many
cdr3_nt: TGCAGTGCTTTGTGGGCTAGCGAGATCAGAGATACGCAGTATTTT
cdr3_aa: CSALWASEIRDTQYF

j_call: TRBJ2-7
v_call: TRBV7-2
d_call: NA
clone_size: many
cdr3_nt: TGTGCCAGCAGCTTAGGGGGAGGTCTATCCTACGAGCAGTACTTC
cdr3_aa: CASSLGGGLSYEQYF

j_call: TRBJ2-7
v_call: TRBV18
d_call: TRBD2
clone_size: many
cdr3_nt: TGTGCCAGCTCACTTACCGGGACTAGTTACGAGCAGTACTTC
cdr3_aa: CASSLTGTSYEQYF

j_call: TRBJ1-6
v_call: TRBV19
d_call: TRBD1
clone_size: few
cdr3_nt: TGTGCCAGTAGTGGACTCCTCGACAGGGGGCGGAATTCACCCCTCCACTTT
cdr3_aa: CASSGLLDRGRNSPLHF

j_call: TRBJ2-7
v_call: TRBV28
d_call: NA
clone_size: many
cdr3_nt: TGTGCCAGCATTCGGGGGAACGAGCAGTACTTC
cdr3_aa: CASIRGNEQYF

j_call: TRBJ2-5
v_call: TRBV30
d_call: TRBD2
clone_size: NA
cdr3_nt: TGTGCCTGGAGGCCTAAAGCGGGAGCGACCCAGTACTTC
cdr3_aa: CAWRPKAGATQYF

j_call: TRBJ2-3
v_call: TRBV6-1
d_call: TRBD2
clone_size: many
cdr3_nt: TGTGCCAGCAGTGAACTAGCGGGAGGGCCAGATACGCAGTATTTT
cdr3_aa: CASSELAGGPDTQYF

j_call: TRBJ2-1
v_call: TRBV14
d_call: TRBD2
clone_size: many
cdr3_nt: TGTGCCAGCAGCCCTGGGACTAGAGCGTCGTTCTTC
cdr3_aa: CASSPGTRASFF

j_call: TRBJ2-3
v_call: TRBV7-2
d_call: TRBD2
clone_size: many
cdr3_nt: TGTGCCAGCAGCTTACTAGCGGGACTCACAGATACGCAGTATTTT
cdr3_aa: CASSLLAGLTDTQYF

j_call: TRBJ2-3
v_call: TRBV7-9
d_call: NA
clone_size: many
cdr3_nt: TGTGCCAGCAGCTTAGTATACAGGTCGGGGGCGATGCTGGATACGCAGTATTTT
cdr3_aa: CASSLVYRSGAMLDTQYF

j_call: TRBJ2-2
v_call: TRBV7-9
d_call: NA
clone_size: few
cdr3_nt: TGTGCCAGCAGCTTAGAAGGGACCACCGGGGAGCTGTTTTTT
cdr3_aa: CASSLEGTTGELFF

j_call: TRBJ2-5
v_call: TRBV9
d_call: NA
clone_size: few
cdr3_nt: TGTGCCAGCAGCGTAGGGGCAGAGACCCAGTACTTC
cdr3_aa: CASSVGAETQYF

j_call: TRBJ2-5
v_call: TRBV7-8
d_call: TRBD2
clone_size: many
cdr3_nt: TGTGCCAGCAGCTGGGGACTAGCGTACCAAGAAAAGACCCAGTACTTC
cdr3_aa: CASSWGLAYQEKTQYF

j_call: TRBJ1-1
v_call: TRBV29-1
d_call: TRBD1
clone_size: many
cdr3_nt: TGCAGCGTCCCAGGGGGGGCGTCTGAAGCTTTCTTT
cdr3_aa: CSVPGGASEAFF

j_call: TRBJ2-3
v_call: TRBV9
d_call: TRBD2
clone_size: many
cdr3_nt: TGTGCCAGCAGGGCCGGGACTAGTCGTACAGATACGCAGTATTTT
cdr3_aa: CASRAGTSRTDTQYF

j_call: TRBJ2-3
v_call: TRBV7-3
d_call: NA
clone_size: NA
cdr3_nt: TGTGCCAGCAGCCAATATAGCGTAGCTAGCACAGATACGCAGTATTTT
cdr3_aa: CASSQYSVASTDTQYF

j_call: TRBJ1-6
v_call: TRBV6-6
d_call: NA
clone_size: many
cdr3_nt: TGTGCCAGCAGCCCTGGGGCACTTAATTCACCCCTCCACTTT
cdr3_aa: CASSPGALNSPLHF

j_call: TRBJ1-6
v_call: TRBV6-5
d_call: NA
clone_size: NA
cdr3_nt: TGTGCCAGCACCACCGGGTGGGGGATCGATTCACCCCTCCACTTT
cdr3_aa: CASTTGWGIDSPLHF

j_call: TRBJ2-3
v_call: TRBV7-2
d_call: TRBD2
clone_size: NA
cdr3_nt: TGTGCCAGCAGCTTAGCGGGACTAGCGGGAGTAGATACGCAGTATTTT
cdr3_aa: CASSLAGLAGVDTQYF

j_call: TRBJ1-5
v_call: TRBV12-5
d_call: NA
clone_size: few
cdr3_nt: TGTGCTAGTGGTTTGCCCGATCAGCCCCAGCATTTT
cdr3_aa: CASGLPDQPQHF

j_call: TRBJ2-4
v_call: TRBV28
d_call: NA
clone_size: many
cdr3_nt: TGTGCCAGCAGTTTAGCGACAGGTTTTTTAGCCAAAAACATTCAGTACTTC
cdr3_aa: CASSLATGFLAKNIQYF

j_call: TRBJ2-2
v_call: TRBV15
d_call: NA
clone_size: many
cdr3_nt: TGTGCCACCAGCAGAGAGGGATCGGCGAACACCGGGGAGCTGTTTTTT
cdr3_aa: CATSREGSANTGELFF

j_call: TRBJ2-3
v_call: TRBV27
d_call: NA
clone_size: NA
cdr3_nt: TGTGCCAGCAGTTTCCAACCCAGGACAGATACGCAGTATTTT
cdr3_aa: CASSFQPRTDTQYF

j_call: TRBJ1-5
v_call: TRBV28
d_call: TRBD1
clone_size: many
cdr3_nt: TGTGCCAGCACTGCATTCACCGGGACAGGGGTTAGCAATCAGCCCCAGCATTTT
cdr3_aa: CASTAFTGTGVSNQPQHF

j_call: TRBJ1-1
v_call: TRBV29-1
d_call: NA
clone_size: many
cdr3_nt: TGCAGCGTCCCTAGGGGTCTCGGGAACACTGAAGCTTTCTTT
cdr3_aa: CSVPRGLGNTEAFF

j_call: TRBJ2-3
v_call: TRBV7-8
d_call: NA
clone_size: many
cdr3_nt: TGTGCCAGCAGCTTAGGAGATACTAGCACAGATACGCAGTATTTT
cdr3_aa: CASSLGDTSTDTQYF

j_call: TRBJ2-3
v_call: TRBV5-6
d_call: NA
clone_size: many
cdr3_nt: TGTGCCAGCAGCCGAGGACAGAATCCGTATTTT
cdr3_aa: CASSRGQNPYF

j_call: TRBJ2-1
v_call: TRBV7-9
d_call: NA
clone_size: many
cdr3_nt: TGTGCCAGCAGCTTAGAGGGCGATAGCTCCTACAATGAGCAGTTCTTC
cdr3_aa: CASSLEGDSSYNEQFF

j_call: TRBJ2-3
v_call: TRBV15
d_call: NA
clone_size: NA
cdr3_nt: TGTGCCACCAGCCCCAATGCGGCAGATCAGTATTTT
cdr3_aa: CATSPNAADQYF

j_call: TRBJ1-4
v_call: TRBV2
d_call: NA
clone_size: many
cdr3_nt: TGTGCCAGCAGTGAATCCCTGCCGGGAATTAATGAAAAACTGTTTTTT
cdr3_aa: CASSESLPGINEKLFF

j_call: TRBJ2-3
v_call: TRBV15
d_call: NA
clone_size: many
cdr3_nt: TGTGCCACCAGCAGAGACAGGGGGGGCACAAATACGCAGTATTTT
cdr3_aa: CATSRDRGGTNTQYF

j_call: TRBJ2-1
v_call: TRBV12-3/TRBV12-4
d_call: NA
clone_size: many
cdr3_nt: TGTGCCAGCAGTTTGCCGGGCTATAATGAGCAGTTCTTC
cdr3_aa: CASSLPGYNEQFF

j_call: TRBJ1-1
v_call: TRBV6-5
d_call: TRBD1
clone_size: NA
cdr3_nt: TGTGCCAGCAGTTCCTTCACCGGGACAGTGAGCACTGAAGCTTTCTTT
cdr3_aa: CASSSFTGTVSTEAFF

j_call: TRBJ1-1
v_call: TRBV6-5
d_call: TRBD1
clone_size: NA
cdr3_nt: TGTGCCAGCAGTTACTCGAGGTCAGGGGGTCCTGAAGCTTTCTTT
cdr3_aa: CASSYSRSGGPEAFF

j_call: TRBJ1-2
v_call: TRBV4-3
d_call: TRBD1
clone_size: many
cdr3_nt: TGCGCCAGCAGCCAAGATGGACAGGTTAACTATGGCTACACCTTC
cdr3_aa: CASSQDGQVNYGYTF

j_call: TRBJ2-7
v_call: TRBV20-1
d_call: NA
clone_size: many
cdr3_nt: TGCAGTGCTAGAGATGACAGCTACGAGCAGTACTTC
cdr3_aa: CSARDDSYEQYF

j_call: TRBJ2-1
v_call: TRBV30
d_call: NA
clone_size: few
cdr3_nt: TGTGCCTGGACCCCGGGAGTCGGTTACAATGAGCAGTTCTTC
cdr3_aa: CAWTPGVGYNEQFF

j_call: TRBJ1-3
v_call: TRBV10-2
d_call: NA
clone_size: many
cdr3_nt: TGCGCCAGCAGTGAACTCGGCCTCTCTGGAAACACCATATATTTT
cdr3_aa: CASSELGLSGNTIYF

j_call: TRBJ2-5
v_call: TRBV28
d_call: TRBD1
clone_size: few
cdr3_nt: TGTGCCAGCAGTATGACAGGGCCCCAGTACTTC
cdr3_aa: CASSMTGPQYF

j_call: TRBJ2-7
v_call: TRBV6-2/TRBV6-3
d_call: TRBD2
clone_size: many
cdr3_nt: TGTGCCAGCAGTTACTCGACTAGCGCGGGCGAGCAGTACTTC
cdr3_aa: CASSYSTSAGEQYF

j_call: TRBJ2-1
v_call: TRBV12-3/TRBV12-4
d_call: TRBD2
clone_size: many
cdr3_nt: TGTGCCAGCAGGGAACAAGGACTAGCGGGCAATGAGCAGTTCTTC
cdr3_aa: CASREQGLAGNEQFF

j_call: TRBJ1-5
v_call: TRBV25-1
d_call: NA
clone_size: NA
cdr3_nt: TGTGCCAGCAGTGGACCGCGCGATCAGCCCCAGCATTTT
cdr3_aa: CASSGPRDQPQHF

j_call: TRBJ2-7
v_call: TRBV4-2
d_call: TRBD2
clone_size: many
cdr3_nt: TGTGCCAGCAGCCAAGATGCTAGCGGGAGGGAGAGCTCCTACGAGCAGTACTTC
cdr3_aa: CASSQDASGRESSYEQYF

j_call: TRBJ2-3
v_call: TRBV2
d_call: NA
clone_size: few
cdr3_nt: TGTGCCAGCACTGCCGGGACTGCCACAGATACGCAGTATTTT
cdr3_aa: CASTAGTATDTQYF

j_call: TRBJ2-7
v_call: TRBV11-2
d_call: NA
clone_size: many
cdr3_nt: TGTGCCAGCAGCTTAGGCAGGGGAGGCTACGAGCAGTACTTC
cdr3_aa: CASSLGRGGYEQYF

j_call: TRBJ2-3
v_call: TRBV7-2
d_call: NA
clone_size: medium-sized
cdr3_nt: TGTGCCAGCAGCTTAGGGGCACAAACAGATACGCAGTATTTT
cdr3_aa: CASSLGAQTDTQYF